Listed below are T cell receptor beta chains from one sample, sequenced in a study of response to subunit inactivated influenza vaccine. TCRdb ran MiXCR on the RT-PCR reads and lists one entry per CDR3 protein. In the table there are hundreds of thousands of distinct CDR3 sequences, around 15% of which are singletons. This specimen was PBMCs from blood, taken 14 days before vaccination. The source is a man aged 45 to 65 who received an inactivated influenza vaccine. Both conserved end residues are part of each CDR3. Some rows mark clone size as missing; the rest say once, few, many or name a class of expanded clone.

clone size	V gene	J gene	CDR3 protein
many	TRBV14	TRBJ2-3	CASSQTGQGRDTQYF
many	TRBV6-1	TRBJ2-3	CASSAGGGTDTQYF
-	TRBV4-2	TRBJ1-2	CASSQDRKITLYGYTF
-	TRBV2	TRBJ2-1	CASSAWNSEANEQFF
-	TRBV20-1	TRBJ1-4	CSATPTGRTEKLFF
-	TRBV7-8	TRBJ2-3	CASKAGGMGTDTQYF
-	TRBV4-1	TRBJ2-1	CASSQAGGPIRNEQFF
few	TRBV27	TRBJ2-7	CASSLDGAGYEQYF
few	TRBV6-2/TRBV6-3	TRBJ1-1	CASSGTGHTRTTEAFF
few	TRBV29-1	TRBJ2-7	CSVRQEYEQYF
many	TRBV29-1	TRBJ1-1	CSVGIGVNTEAFF
-	TRBV5-1	TRBJ2-3	CASSLPGEDTQYF
many	TRBV6-5	TRBJ1-5	CASSYRGTNQPQHF
few	TRBV4-2	TRBJ2-3	CASSQDFAGLAGADTQYF
few	TRBV7-2	TRBJ2-7	CASSPTGLRAGVQYF
-	TRBV20-1	TRBJ2-1	CSARAGGSSYNEQFF
few	TRBV7-9	TRBJ1-2	CASSSRQVGYTF
-	TRBV29-1	TRBJ2-3	CSVFSDTQYF
-	TRBV18	TRBJ2-3	CASSPPASGGITQYF
-	TRBV20-1	TRBJ2-5	CSARDASGEETQYF
-	TRBV7-9	TRBJ2-7	CASSLVRSGEQYF
few	TRBV12-3/TRBV12-4	TRBJ2-2	CASTMTRDRLGELFF
many	TRBV4-3	TRBJ2-7	CASSQDQGYEQYF
few	TRBV6-1	TRBJ1-3	CASKIGTASGNTIYF
few	TRBV5-1	TRBJ1-1	CASSLWGSGTEAFF
few	TRBV24-1	TRBJ2-1	CATSDSLAGGDNEQFF
few	TRBV5-1	TRBJ2-1	CASSLDWSTSGGYNEQFF
few	TRBV4-2	TRBJ1-5	CASSQDFGDQPQHF
few	TRBV28	TRBJ2-1	CASSLLQGGNEQFF
-	TRBV18	TRBJ2-3	CASSPRDSGGRATDTQYF
-	TRBV30	TRBJ2-3	CAWSVSPTQYF
few	TRBV9	TRBJ1-1	CASSVMVDTEAFF
-	TRBV24-1	TRBJ2-3	CATRDSGTDTQYF
-	TRBV6-1	TRBJ2-3	CASSPERGGPTDTQYF
many	TRBV5-1	TRBJ1-1	CASSFETGNRPEAFF
few	TRBV7-2	TRBJ2-7	CASRSGNHEQYF
-	TRBV20-1	TRBJ2-3	CSAREGGRTSTDTQYF
-	TRBV5-1	TRBJ2-3	CASSPPTGVGTDTQYF
-	TRBV7-8	TRBJ1-1	CASSQDTAGLGVNTEAFF
many	TRBV6-5	TRBJ1-1	CASSFDREAEAFF
-	TRBV12-3/TRBV12-4	TRBJ2-2	CASRLAVGELFF
-	TRBV30	TRBJ1-1	CAWSWGPNTEAFF
-	TRBV5-6	TRBJ2-5	CASSIRQGVQETQYF
-	TRBV11-2	TRBJ2-1	CASSIIGTTYNEQFF